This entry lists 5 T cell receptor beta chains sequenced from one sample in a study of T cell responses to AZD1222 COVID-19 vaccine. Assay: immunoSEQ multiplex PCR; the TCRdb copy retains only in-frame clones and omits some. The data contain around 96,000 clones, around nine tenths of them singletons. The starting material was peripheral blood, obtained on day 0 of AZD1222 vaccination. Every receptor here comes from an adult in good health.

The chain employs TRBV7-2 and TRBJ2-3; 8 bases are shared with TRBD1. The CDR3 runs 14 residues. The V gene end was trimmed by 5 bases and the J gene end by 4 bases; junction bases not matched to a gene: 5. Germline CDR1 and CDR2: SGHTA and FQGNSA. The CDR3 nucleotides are TGTGCCAGCAGCCCTGGACAGGGTCCAGATACGCAGTATTTT. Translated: CASSPGQGPDTQYF. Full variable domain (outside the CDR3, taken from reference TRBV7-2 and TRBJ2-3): GAGVSQSPSNKVTEKGKDVELRCDPISGHTALYWYRQSLGQGLEFLIYFQGNSAPDKSGLPSDRFSAERTGGSVSTLTIQRTQQEDSAVYLCASSPGQGPDTQYFGPGTRLTVL.

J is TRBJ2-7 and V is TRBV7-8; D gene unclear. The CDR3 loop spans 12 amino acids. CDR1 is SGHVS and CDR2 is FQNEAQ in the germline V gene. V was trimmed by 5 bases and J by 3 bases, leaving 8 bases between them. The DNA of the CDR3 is TGTGCCAGCAGCACAACACACTACGAGCAGTACTTC. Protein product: CASSTTHYEQYF.

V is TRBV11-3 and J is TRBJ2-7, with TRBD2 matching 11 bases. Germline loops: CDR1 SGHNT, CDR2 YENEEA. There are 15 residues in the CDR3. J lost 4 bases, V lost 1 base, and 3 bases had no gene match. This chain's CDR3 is CASSLGLAGYYEQYF. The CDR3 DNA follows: TGTGCCAGCAGCTTAGGACTAGCGGGGTATTACGAGCAGTACTTC.

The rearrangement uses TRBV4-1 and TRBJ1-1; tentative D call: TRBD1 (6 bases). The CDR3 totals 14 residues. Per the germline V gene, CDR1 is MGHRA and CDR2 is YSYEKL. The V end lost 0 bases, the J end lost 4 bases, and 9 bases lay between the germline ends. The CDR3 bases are TGCGCCAGCAGCCAAGACGTAGGGGGCACTGAAGCTTTCTTT. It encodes CASSQDVGGTEAFF.

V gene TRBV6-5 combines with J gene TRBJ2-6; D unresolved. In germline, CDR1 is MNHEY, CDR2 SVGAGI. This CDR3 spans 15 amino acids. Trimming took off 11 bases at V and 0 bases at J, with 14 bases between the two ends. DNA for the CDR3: TGTGCCTCTACCGGCCGACACTCTGGGGCCAACGTCCTGACTTTC. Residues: CASTGRHSGANVLTF.